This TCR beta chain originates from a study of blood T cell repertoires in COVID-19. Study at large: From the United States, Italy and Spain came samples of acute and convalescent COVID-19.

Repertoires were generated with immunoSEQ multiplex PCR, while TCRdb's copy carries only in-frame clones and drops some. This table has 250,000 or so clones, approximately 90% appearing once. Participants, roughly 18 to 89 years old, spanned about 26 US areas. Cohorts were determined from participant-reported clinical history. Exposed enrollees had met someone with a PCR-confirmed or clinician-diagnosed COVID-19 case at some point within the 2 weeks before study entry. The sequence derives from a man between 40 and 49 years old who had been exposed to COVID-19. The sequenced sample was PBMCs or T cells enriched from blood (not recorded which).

Here the CDR3 DNA reads TGTGCCAGCAGTTTACAGGGGGAGCGGAACGGCTACACCTTC. Its protein is CASSLQGERNGYTF. V and J are TRBV6-5 and TRBJ1-2; 8 positions agree with TRBD1. V lost 4 bases, J lost 8 bases, and 9 bases stayed unmatched. This CDR3 is built from 14 residues. The germline CDR1 and CDR2 sequences are MNHEY and SVGAGI.